The 24 T cell receptor beta chains below come from one sample, sequenced in a study of cytomegalovirus exposure and HLA in healthy donors. It was with 60 Vbeta and 13 Jbeta primers that the PCR ran. The data were produced by immunoSEQ multiplex PCR, yet TCRdb's version contains in-frame clones alone and is incomplete. The sample yields about 120,000 clones, about 81% seen once. The sample consisted of PBMCs. Every receptor here comes from a man aged 35 to 55 in good health and CMV-seronegative.

This clone was observed a handful of times. This sequence joins TRBV6-5 and TRBJ2-7; 8 bases are shared with TRBD2. Germline CDR1 and CDR2: MNHEY and SVGAGI. The junction had 11 bases not matched to a gene; V was cut back by 5 bases and J by 5 bases. The CDR3 runs 15 residues. CDR3 region: CASSPQPGTSNEQYF. For the CDR3, the DNA is TGTGCCAGCAGTCCACAACCCGGGACTAGTAACGAGCAGTACTTC.

The chain joins TRBV6-5 to TRBJ1-6; the D gene is possibly TRBD1 (6 bases). This CDR3 is built from 15 residues. The V end was cut by 8 bases, the J end by 2 bases, with 13 bases between. In germline, CDR1 is MNHEY, CDR2 SVGAGI. DNA for the CDR3: TGTGCCAGCCTCAGGGGAGACGCCTATAATTCACCCCTCCACTTT. This gives the protein CASLRGDAYNSPLHF.

The rearrangement uses TRBV5-1 and TRBJ2-7, with unresolved D. The CDR3 length is 13 residues. From germline, CDR1 is SGHRS and CDR2 YFSETQ. The V and J ends lost 0 bases and 6 bases respectively, with 10 bases between them. The CDR3 sequence is CASSLALGGEQYF. CDR3 DNA: TGCGCCAGCAGCTTGGCCCTCGGTGGCGAGCAGTACTTC.

J is TRBJ2-7 and V is TRBV6-6; 7 nucleotides align to TRBD1. This CDR3 has 14 residues. J gave up 6 bases and V 6 bases, and 11 bases lay outside the gene matches. Germline V CDR1 and CDR2: MNHNY, SVGAGI (reference sequence). CDR3 amino acids: CASRATGLVPEQYF. The DNA for the CDR3 is TGTGCCAGCAGGGCGACAGGGTTGGTACCCGAGCAGTACTTC.

The chain uses TRBV5-4 and TRBJ2-2; 8 nucleotides line up with TRBD2. CDR3 length equals 16 residues. Trimming at V came to 4 bases and at J to 5 bases, leaving 10 bases not matched to a gene. Germline CDR1 is SGHNT and CDR2 is YYREEE (reference sequence). In DNA form, the CDR3 reads TGTGCCAGCAGCCAAGAAGCGGGAGATACAACCGGGGAGCTGTTTTTT. This gives the protein CASSQEAGDTTGELFF.

The V and J genes are TRBV29-1 and TRBJ2-5, with D possibly TRBD2 on 5 matching bases. The last part of the DNA fits TRBJ2-7 better; the J call may be wrong. Germline values: CDR1 SQVTM, CDR2 ANQGSEA. The CDR3 contains 12 residues. DNA for the CDR3: TGCAGCGTTGATGAGGGCCCCGGCGAGCAGTACTTC. Translating it yields CSVDEGPGEQYF.

The chain has TRBV5-1 and TRBJ2-3; tentative D call: TRBD2 (6 bases). This CDR3 contains 17 residues. Germline CDR1 SGHRS, CDR2 YFSETQ. The V and J ends lost 2 bases and 2 bases respectively, with 18 bases between them. The CDR3 here is CASSLNGGPRNTDTQYF. The CDR3 nucleotides are TGCGCCAGCAGCTTAAACGGGGGACCTCGAAACACAGATACGCAGTATTTT.

This clone turned up a few times. V and J are TRBV9 and TRBJ1-6; 8 bases align to TRBD1. The germline V gene encodes CDR1 SGDLS and CDR2 YYNGEE. Trimming removed 0 bases from V and 5 bases from J; junction bases left unmatched: 7. The CDR3 sequence is 17 residues long. The CDR3 here is CASSVEAGGADNSPLHF. The CDR3, as DNA: TGTGCCAGCAGCGTAGAGGCAGGGGGCGCGGATAATTCACCCCTCCACTTT.

CDR3 nucleotide sequence: TGTGCCAGCAGCTTATCGTGGCACAACACTGAAGCTTTCTTT. Its protein product is CASSLSWHNTEAFF. This sequence joins TRBV7-9 and TRBJ1-1; D gene unclear. CDR3 length equals 14 residues. Looked up from germline, CDR1 is SEHNR and CDR2 is FQNEAQ (reference sequence). Trimming removed 2 bases from V and 2 bases from J, with 9 bases in between.

This chain connects TRBV27 to TRBJ1-1; 7 bases agree with TRBD1. The CDR3 contains 14 residues. Germline assignment: CDR1 MNHEY and CDR2 SMNVEV (reference sequence). The J segment lost 5 bases and the V segment lost 6 bases, leaving 9 bases of the junction unmatched. CDR3 DNA: TGTGCCAGCAGCCGTAGGGGCAGGGGGACTGAAGCTTTCTTT. Its protein product is CASSRRGRGTEAFF.

The chain employs TRBV14 and TRBJ2-2; maybe TRBD1 (6 bases). The CDR3 runs 14 residues. CDR1 is SGHDN and CDR2 is FVKESK in the germline V gene. V lost 2 bases, J lost 7 bases, and 11 bases lay in between. CDR3 in DNA: TGTGCCAGCAGCCAAATGACAGGCCTCGGGGAGCTGTTTTTT. Amino acids: CASSQMTGLGELFF. The full variable domain, rest sourced from reference TRBV14 and TRBJ2-2, is EAGVTQFPSHSVIEKGQTVTLRCDPISGHDNLYWYRRVMGKEIKFLLHFVKESKQDESGMPNNRFLAERTGGTYSTLKVQPAELEDSGVYFCASSQMTGLGELFFGEGSRLTVL.

The gene calls are TRBV6-1 and TRBJ1-1; D remains unclear. The germline CDR1 and CDR2 sequences are MNHNS and SASEGT. V lost 10 bases and J lost 6, with 18 bases in between. The CDR3 has 13 amino acids. The CDR3 DNA reads as TGTGCCACCTCGGGAATCCCAAGCGCTGAAGCTTTCTTT. This encodes CATSGIPSAEAFF.

This clone has just a few counts. CDR3 residues: CASSYGTSFEETQYF. In DNA form, the CDR3 reads TGTGCCAGCAGTTACGGGACTAGTTTTGAAGAGACCCAGTACTTC. J is TRBJ2-5 and V is TRBV6-5; TRBD2 aligns across 8 bases. The V gene's germline CDR1 is MNHEY and CDR2 SVGAGI. The V segment lost 2 bases and the J segment 3 bases; nucleotides outside the gene matches: 5. CDR3 size: 15 residues.

V and J are TRBV18 and TRBJ2-7, with D possibly being TRBD2 (6 bases). Germline V gene data show CDR1 as KGHSH and CDR2 as LQKENI. The CDR3 totals 15 residues. Trimming shortened V by 9 bases and J by 1 base, and 19 bases separated the two germline ends. CDR3 amino acids: CASQPRRGSSYEQYF. The CDR3 nucleotides read TGTGCCAGTCAACCGAGGCGGGGCAGTTCCTACGAGCAGTACTTC.

The rearrangement links TRBV30 to TRBJ1-2, with D possibly being TRBD1 (5 bases). Looked up from germline, CDR1 is GTSNPN and CDR2 is SVGIG (reference sequence). The V end lost 0 bases, the J end lost 5 bases, and 22 bases lay between the germline ends. The CDR3 covers 17 residues. CDR3 coding DNA: TGTGCCTGGAGTGTGGGTAGTATTGGGGCAGGGCCATATGGCTACACCTTC. Encoded protein: CAWSVGSIGAGPYGYTF.

Turning to this clone: One end of the junction is discordant with germline, which a read error may explain. The V call is TRBV29-1, the J call TRBJ2-6; tentative D call: TRBD1 (5 bases). The CDR3 has 15 residues. Per germline, CDR1 SQVTM and CDR2 ANQGSEA. The CDR3: CSALPDTSGANGLTF. The CDR3 nucleotides read TGCAGCGCACTACCCGATACCTCTGGGGCCAACGGCCTGACTTTC.

The V call is TRBV27, the J call TRBJ1-5, with D uncertain. V was trimmed by 3 bases and J by 5 bases, leaving 11 bases between them. This CDR3 region has 14 residues. Germline V gene data show CDR1 as MNHEY and CDR2 as SMNVEV (reference sequence). The CDR3 nucleotides are TGTGCCAGCAGTTTCGCCGGGGTGTATCAGCCCCAGCATTTT. This gives the protein CASSFAGVYQPQHF.

The genes are TRBV6-5 and TRBJ1-1; 10 bases are a match to TRBD1. V was pared by 2 bases and J by 5 bases, with 2 bases of the junction left unmatched. The CDR3 runs 14 residues. Germline V lookup: CDR1 MNHEY, CDR2 SVGAGI. The CDR3 loop reads CASSYRQGATEAFF. The CDR3 region has the DNA TGTGCCAGCAGTTACAGACAGGGGGCTACTGAAGCTTTCTTT.

This clone was seen a few times. V and J are TRBV5-5 and TRBJ1-1; TRBD1 agrees at 10 bases. The CDR3 length is 13 residues. With 4 bases clipped from V and 7 bases from J, the junction kept 4 bases outside the gene matches. Germline assignment: CDR1 SGHKS and CDR2 YYEKEE (reference sequence). The CDR3: CASSQTGGGEAFF. CDR3 nucleotide sequence: TGTGCCAGCAGCCAGACAGGGGGCGGTGAAGCTTTCTTT.

The chain carries TRBV5-1 and TRBJ2-1; 10 bases agree with TRBD2. The CDR3 contains 16 residues. Germline V CDR1 and CDR2: SGHRS, YFSETQ. The ends lost 4 bases at V and 7 bases at J; junction bases unmatched: 11. The CDR3 spells CASSVRAGGLGNEQFF. In DNA, the CDR3 is TGCGCCAGCAGCGTACGAGCGGGGGGGCTTGGGAATGAGCAGTTCTTC.

This rearrangement joins TRBV27 to TRBJ2-7; D perhaps matches TRBD2 (6 bases). Germline assignment: CDR1 MNHEY and CDR2 SMNVEV (reference sequence). The CDR3 spans 13 residues. V was cut by 4 bases and J by 6 bases, with 13 bases left in between. The CDR3 nucleotides read TGTGCCAGCAGTTCCCGGGCGCGGGGCGAGCAGTACTTC. It specifies CASSSRARGEQYF.

This chain joins TRBV6-5 and TRBJ2-7; TRBD1 agrees at 9 bases. The CDR3 has 12 residues. Germline V gene data show CDR1 as MNHEY and CDR2 as SVGAGI. V dropped 6 bases and J dropped 4; count of bases not matched to a gene: 1. In DNA form, the CDR3 reads TGTGCCAGCAGAGACAGGGGGTACGAGCAGTACTTC. It translates to CASRDRGYEQYF.

The rearrangement links TRBV6-5 to TRBJ2-7, with TRBD2 matching 9 bases. The CDR3 has 15 amino acids. Germline V lookup: CDR1 MNHEY, CDR2 SVGAGI. V gave up 6 bases and J gave up 0 bases; unmatched junction bases: 6. CDR3 DNA sequence: TGTGCCAGCAGAAGTAGCGGGGGACTCTCCTACGAGCAGTACTTC. Amino acids: CASRSSGGLSYEQYF.

This rearrangement joins TRBV9 to TRBJ2-7; 8 nucleotides match TRBD2. Germline V lookup: CDR1 SGDLS, CDR2 YYNGEE. The CDR3 extends over 13 amino acids. Trimming removed 4 bases from V and 3 bases from J; junction bases left unmatched: 3. The CDR3: CASSRTSNYEQYF. CDR3 bases: TGTGCCAGCAGCCGGACTAGCAACTACGAGCAGTACTTC.